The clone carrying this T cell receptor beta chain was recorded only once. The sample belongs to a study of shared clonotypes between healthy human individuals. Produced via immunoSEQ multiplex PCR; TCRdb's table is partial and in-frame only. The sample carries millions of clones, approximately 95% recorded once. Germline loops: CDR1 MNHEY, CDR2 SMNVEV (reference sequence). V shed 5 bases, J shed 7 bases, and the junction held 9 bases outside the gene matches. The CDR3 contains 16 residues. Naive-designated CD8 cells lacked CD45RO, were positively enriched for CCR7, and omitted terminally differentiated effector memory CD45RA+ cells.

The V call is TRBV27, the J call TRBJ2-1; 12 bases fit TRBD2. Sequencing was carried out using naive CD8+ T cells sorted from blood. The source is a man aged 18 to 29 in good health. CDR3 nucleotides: TGTGCCAGCAGTACACGACTAGCGGGAGTATGGAATGAGCAGTTCTTC. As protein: CASSTRLAGVWNEQFF.